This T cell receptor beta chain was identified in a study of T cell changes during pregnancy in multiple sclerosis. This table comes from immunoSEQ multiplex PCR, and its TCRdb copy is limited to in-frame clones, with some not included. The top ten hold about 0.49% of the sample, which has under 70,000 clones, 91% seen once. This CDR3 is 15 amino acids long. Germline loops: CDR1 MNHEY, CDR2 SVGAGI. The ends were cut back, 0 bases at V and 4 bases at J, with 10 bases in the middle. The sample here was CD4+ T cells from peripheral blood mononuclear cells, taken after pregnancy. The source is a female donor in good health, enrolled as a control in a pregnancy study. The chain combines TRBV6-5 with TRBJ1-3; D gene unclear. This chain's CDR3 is CASSYSPDQGNTIYF. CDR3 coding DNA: TGTGCCAGCAGTTACTCGCCTGATCAGGGAAACACCATATATTTT.